A selection of T cell receptor beta chains follows, all from one sample in a study of cytomegalovirus exposure and HLA in healthy donors. The data were produced by immunoSEQ multiplex PCR, yet TCRdb's version contains in-frame clones alone and is incomplete. The sample contains approximately 80,000 clones, about 68% of which appear only once. Sample: PBMCs. These receptors were obtained from a man younger than 40 in good health and CMV-seropositive. The CDR3 runs from the conserved cysteine through the conserved F or W. The D gene is left open where the match is weak. The size field is filled for only some rows; it gives once, few, many or a size class.

length	size	V	J	D	DNA	CDR3
13	-	TRBV29-1	TRBJ2-1	-	TGCAGCGTTGAATCCCTCTCCTACAATGAGCAGTTCTTC	CSVESLSYNEQFF
13	-	TRBV29-1	TRBJ1-5	-	TGCAGCGTTGAGGCGGTTATCGGCCGGGGCCAGCATTTT	CSVEAVIGRGQHF
12	-	TRBV5-1	TRBJ1-2	-	TGCGCCAGCAGCTATGATCGCGTCGGCTACACCTTC	CASSYDRVGYTF
14	once	TRBV29-1	TRBJ2-1	TRBD1	TGCAGCGTTATAGGACAGGGGGCAGGTAATGAGCAGTTCTTC	CSVIGQGAGNEQFF
16	-	TRBV7-2	TRBJ2-7	TRBD2	TGTGCCAGCAGCCCCGTAGCGGGAGGGCCGTTGTACGAGCAGTACTTC	CASSPVAGGPLYEQYF
15	-	TRBV19	TRBJ1-2	TRBD1	TGTGCCAGTAGTATATTCCGGACAGGGAAGGGTGGCTACACCTTC	CASSIFRTGKGGYTF
12	few	TRBV2	TRBJ2-7	-	TGTGCCAGCATGAAACTAACCTACGAGCAGTACTTC	CASMKLTYEQYF
16	-	TRBV5-6	TRBJ1-1	TRBD1	TGTGCCAGCAGCTTGGAAGTCTCAGGGGGCGGGACTGAAGCTTTCTTT	CASSLEVSGGGTEAFF
14	few	TRBV6-1	TRBJ1-5	-	TGTGCCAGCAGTGAACAGGGATTCAATCAGCCCCAGCATTTT	CASSEQGFNQPQHF
17	-	TRBV27	TRBJ2-1	TRBD2	TGTGCCAGCAGTTTATGGGTACTAGCGGGAGTTGAAAATGAGCAGTTCTTC	CASSLWVLAGVENEQFF
13	few	TRBV5-5	TRBJ1-6	-	TGTGCCAGCAGCTTTCAGTCCGATTCACCCCTCCACTTT	CASSFQSDSPLHF
15	-	TRBV9	TRBJ1-5	TRBD1	TGTGCCAGCAGCGTAGGGGGACAGGGACCCCAGCCCCAGCATTTT	CASSVGGQGPQPQHF
13	-	TRBV7-8	TRBJ1-5	-	TGTGCCAGCAGCGCCAGGGGAAATCAGCCCCAGCATTTT	CASSARGNQPQHF
16	-	TRBV2	TRBJ2-1	TRBD2	TGTGCCAGCAGTGAGACTAGCGGGGGATTTTACAATGAGCAGTTCTTC	CASSETSGGFYNEQFF